This T cell receptor beta chain was identified during a study of blood T cells in healthy people across ages. Across the whole study: T cells yielded about one barcoded beta molecule per two cells through template switching. General study findings and limits: While age rose, TCR beta diversity per million T cells dropped in a roughly linear way. When set beside aged donors, long-lived donors presented more naive CD4+ cells and higher diversity.

Then a second PCR, running about 6 to 12 cycles, was carried out with a sample-barcoded 5' primer and a J-beta primer mix. In TCRdb, the 5' RACE reads were re-called with MiXCR into one record per CDR3 protein. This table has some 1.5 million distinct CDR3 sequences, about 42% appearing once. Regarding this clonotype: No antigen is known for it.

The CDR3 loop spans 12 amino acids. No fewer than 7 million PBMCs went into each sample. This chain links TRBV21-1 with TRBJ1-2. TRBV21-1 is labeled a pseudogene. The specimen was blood. The clonotype comes from a woman in her late teens or twenties in good health. CDR3 region: CAGRGGFYGYTF. The CDR3 DNA reads TGTGCTGGCAGGGGAGGGTTTTATGGCTACACCTTC.